In this sample, the clone carrying this T cell receptor (beta chain) turned up once. Its antigen is currently unknown. Trimming took 6 bases from V and 1 from J; bases not matched to a gene: 3. CDR1 and CDR2 from the germline V gene are LNHDA and SQIVND (reference sequence). The CDR3 totals 14 residues. The data were taken from a study of shared clonotypes between healthy human individuals. General observations from the study: Incomplete sequencing of sorted subsets was indicated by rarefaction despite large depth.

Per sorted-subset replicate PCR, input was around 200 ng DNA, representing roughly 28,000 T cell genomes. The protocol was immunoSEQ multiplex PCR, while the TCRdb copy is restricted to in-frame clones and leaves out a portion. Of millions of clones listed, 90% to 95% were seen once; the top ten hold 0.13%. Input material: naive CD4+ T cells sorted from blood. As for subset: CD45RA+ positively selected. The rearrangement links TRBV19 to TRBJ2-3, with TRBD1 identical over 8 bases. The receptor comes from a young man in good health. Here the CDR3 DNA reads TGTGCCAGTAGACAGACAGGGGGCACAGATACGCAGTATTTT. It specifies CASRQTGGTDTQYF.